These T cell receptor beta chains were read from a single sample in a study of shared clonotypes between healthy human individuals. TCRdb's table, derived via immunoSEQ multiplex PCR, lists solely in-frame clones and lacks some. The data contain around 2.1 million clones, about 93% of them singletons. The sequencing sample was made of naive CD8+ T cells from PBMCs. These receptors came from a man aged 18 to 29 in good health. Some clones in this sample may be carry-over from other donors' samples. Each CDR3 is given with its conserved first and last residue. The order of the fields is V gene, clone size, CDR3 protein. Where a row states a size, it is once, few, many or the class of an expanded clone; other rows omit it.

TRBV2	.	CASSPGSTTTYEQYF
TRBV6-5	.	CASSYGGQSTQYF
TRBV25-1	.	CASSEGRGGPRYEQYF
TRBV27	.	CASSSGPSGRLETQYF
TRBV6-6	.	CASSSWDPWQETQYF
TRBV28	.	CASTHRGETYNEQFF
TRBV27	.	CASSGGYEQYF
TRBV10-1	.	CASGRTGSYEQYF
TRBV13	.	CASSEGTSGTAGELFF
TRBV6-6	.	CASSYSEGYEQYF
TRBV14	.	CASSQDRGGRSYGYTF
TRBV7-8	.	CASSSPWVNEQFF
TRBV7-3	.	CASSLKAPVGGGFTDTQYF
TRBV7-6	.	CASGQGGNTEAFF
TRBV7-3	.	CASSLQTGTGGLGYTF
TRBV18	once	CASSPGTDGYTF
TRBV7-9	.	CASSLSGRGKYF
TRBV28	.	CASRPSGTSWDEQYF
TRBV13	.	CASSLWSRDRLQETQYF
TRBV9	.	CASSASGTGLEQYF
TRBV9	.	CASSVAEGGTGGEYTEAFF
TRBV13	.	CASSARGQGGEKLFF
TRBV27	.	CASSSMGKVGSEKLFF
TRBV6-1	.	CASSDFGLANTGELFF
TRBV2	.	CASSDSVTGGIIGYTF
TRBV7-3	once	CASSLNRNTEAFF
TRBV29-1	.	CSVEVGLAGRNEQFF
TRBV11-2	.	CASSLGSYTQYF
TRBV19	.	CASSTFGTSGSDTQYF
TRBV6-1	.	CASSERLYTGTVRGEQYF
TRBV6-5	.	CATGLAGGLGRVF
TRBV6-6	.	CASSYSRTHPEFF
TRBV14	.	CASSLGLWETQYF
TRBV6-9	.	CASSLLGAGANVLTF
TRBV7-2	.	CASSLGPTDTQYF
TRBV7-8	.	CASSSHRPGLGNEQFF
TRBV6-5	.	CASSPRLGHYEQYF
TRBV10-3	.	CAISERTAANYGYTF
TRBV14	.	CASSQDPPSPHYNEQFF
TRBV6-5	few	CASRGDGRNTEAFF
TRBV28	.	CASSFRTLRPGAYNEQFF
TRBV19	.	CASSPGQNYGYTF
TRBV4-1	.	CASSPRDSSKNIQYF
TRBV6-6	.	CASSYSGQQFF
TRBV27	.	CASSLWVQGETDEKLFF
TRBV28	once	CASSARPLLGVTEAFF
TRBV2	.	CASSAQKREYVEQYF
TRBV14	.	CASSQDDAREQYF
TRBV5-1	.	CASSLDRGDTEAFF
TRBV5-6	.	CASSLGWGNTIYF
TRBV7-2	.	CASSPGYQETQYF
TRBV11-2	.	CASSFRQGTYNEQFF
TRBV5-6	.	CASSVGAGYEQYF
TRBV9	.	CASSPTSGGELFF
TRBV30	.	CAWSVGAGGDTQYF
TRBV27	.	CASSLVGTGRDEQFF